The 29 T cell receptor beta chains below were found in one sample sequenced in a study of T-cell reconstitution after alpha-beta-depleted transplantation in children. Broader study findings: Expanded graft clones, several hundred of them, were reportedly the source of alpha-beta T cells about two months after transplant.

Their cognate antigens are unknown. It was with unique molecular identifiers that the TCRbeta library was prepared. Each CDR3 protein gets one entry after TCRdb re-called the PCR reads with MiXCR. The sample gives about 32,000 distinct CDR3 sequences, 5.5% to 8% of which show up once; around 27% is in the top ten. The specimen comprised peripheral blood, sampled 60 days after TCRalphabeta/CD19-depleted stem cell transplant. These receptors were obtained from a child younger than two who had a stem cell transplant for acute myeloid leukemia, so the T cells may come from the graft donor.

There are many counts of this clonotype. The J gene is TRBJ2-3, the V gene TRBV7-6; 7 nucleotides match TRBD1. Germline V gene sequence: CDR1 SGHVS, CDR2 FNYEAQ. V lost 3 bases, J lost 3 bases, and 12 bases stayed unmatched. The CDR3 has 17 residues. The CDR3 bases are TGTGCCAGCAGCTTCCCCCCGACAGGGTTTGAAACAGATACGCAGTATTTT. Protein product: CASSFPPTGFETDTQYF.

This clonotype was detected ten times or more. The rearrangement uses TRBV9 and TRBJ2-1; 9 bases agree with TRBD2. CDR1 and CDR2 from the germline V gene are SGDLS and YYNGEE. This CDR3 comprises 14 residues. Trimming at V came to 2 bases and at J to 7 bases, leaving 4 bases not matched to a gene. The CDR3 loop reads CASSVSGGWNEQFF. For the CDR3, the DNA is TGTGCCAGCAGCGTTAGCGGGGGCTGGAATGAGCAGTTCTTC.

This clonotype was picked up many times. The chain is built from TRBV7-9 and TRBJ1-4; D is possibly TRBD1 (5 bases). The CDR3 runs to 16 residues. Germline V gene data show CDR1 as SEHNR and CDR2 as FQNEAQ (reference sequence). The V gene lost 3 bases and the J gene lost 8 bases, with 19 bases spanning the gap. CDR3 sequence: CASSFIPGRGLEKLFF. DNA for the CDR3: TGTGCCAGCAGCTTTATACCGGGACGGGGACTGGAAAAACTGTTTTTT.

In its sample, this clonotype was seen many times. This chain uses TRBV12-3 or TRBV12-4 with TRBJ2-3, with D tentatively TRBD1 (5 bases). The CDR3 contains 15 residues. Between the trimmed V and J ends, which lost 3 bases and 5 bases, there was a span of 15 bases. CDR3 nucleotide sequence: TGTGCCAGCAGTTTGTCACAGGCCGCCCGAGATACGCAGTATTTT. The encoded protein is CASSLSQAARDTQYF.

This clonotype occurred many times. The chain joins TRBV6-5 to TRBJ2-5; D is ambiguous. The length of the CDR3 is 16 residues. Germline assignment: CDR1 MNHEY and CDR2 SVGAGI. V gave up 5 bases and J gave up 5 bases, with 21 bases separating them. The CDR3 bases are TGTGCCAGCAGTCCACCCTGGGCGGCCATCCCCGAGACCCAGTACTTC. This encodes CASSPPWAAIPETQYF.

This clonotype showed up many times. This chain uses TRBV5-1 with TRBJ2-7; 7 positions match TRBD1. This CDR3 comprises 14 residues. The trim removed 0 bases at V and 2 bases at J, leaving 2 bases unmatched. Germline V gene data show CDR1 as SGHRS and CDR2 as YFSETQ. Written as DNA, the CDR3 is TGCGCCAGCAGCTTGGGGGACAGACCCTACGAGCAGTACTTC. Translated, it gives CASSLGDRPYEQYF.

This clonotype was detected many times. V usage is TRBV6-5 and J usage is TRBJ2-5; 10 bases align to TRBD1. Germline CDR1 reads MNHEY; CDR2 reads SVGAGI. This CDR3 is built from 13 residues. The trim removed 2 bases at V and 9 bases at J, leaving 3 bases unmatched. The CDR3 DNA reads TGTGCCAGCAGTTACACGGGACAGGGGTCCCAGTACTTC. Translated, it gives CASSYTGQGSQYF.

In this sample, this clonotype turned up many times. The rearrangement uses TRBV5-1 and TRBJ2-3; 8 bases match TRBD1. Germline V lookup: CDR1 SGHRS, CDR2 YFSETQ. The junction had 7 bases not matched to a gene; V was cut back by 0 bases and J by 4 bases. The CDR3 runs to 16 residues. The CDR3 coding sequence is TGCGCCAGCAGCTTGGGCAGGCCACAGGGGGCAGATACGCAGTATTTT. This encodes CASSLGRPQGADTQYF.

In its sample, this clonotype was seen many times. The chain employs TRBV7-9 and TRBJ2-7; D not certain. CDR3 length: 14 residues. Trimming took off 5 bases at V and 2 bases at J, with 13 bases between the two ends. Germline assignment: CDR1 SEHNR and CDR2 FQNEAQ (reference sequence). The CDR3 nucleotides read TGTGCCAGCAGCCCCCTAGGTGTTACCTACGAGCAGTACTTC. Translated: CASSPLGVTYEQYF.

This clonotype was observed at least ten times. The chain has TRBV18 and TRBJ2-6, with no clear D. V lost 4 bases and J 0 bases, leaving 13 bases between the germline ends. This CDR3 contains 17 residues. Germline V gives CDR1 KGHSH, CDR2 LQKENI. The CDR3 protein is CASSQQITTSGANVLTF. CDR3 nucleotide sequence: TGTGCCAGCTCACAACAGATAACGACCTCTGGGGCCAACGTCCTGACTTTC.

In this sample, this clonotype turned up many times. The V call is TRBV27, the J call TRBJ2-3; D is unclear. Germline V gene lookup returns CDR1 MNHEY and CDR2 SMNVEV (reference sequence). V was trimmed by 6 bases and J by 1 base, leaving 8 bases between them. The CDR3 contains 13 residues. In nucleotides, the CDR3 is TGTGCCAGCAGGCTTAGGGGCACAGATACGCAGTATTTT. Its translation: CASRLRGTDTQYF.

This clonotype has at least ten counts. The CDR3 DNA reads as TGTGCCAGCAGCTCGTTCCAACCTAATGAAAAACTGTTTTTT. This translates into CASSSFQPNEKLFF. The genes are TRBV7-9 and TRBJ1-4, with no clear D. Deletions cut 4 bases from V and 3 bases from J, with 9 bases between. This CDR3 comprises 14 residues. Germline V lookup: CDR1 SEHNR, CDR2 FQNEAQ (reference sequence).

This clonotype appeared many times. The gene calls are TRBV12-3 or TRBV12-4 and TRBJ1-4, with 8 positions matching TRBD1. Losses at the gene ends were 7 bases for V and 7 bases for J; bases not matched to a gene: 5. The CDR3 runs 13 residues. The CDR3 nucleotides are TGTGCCAGCACCCCGACAGGGGCTGAAAAACTGTTTTTT. It translates to CASTPTGAEKLFF.

There are many counts of this clonotype. This sequence joins TRBV6-1 and TRBJ1-2; D gene uncertain. The germline gives CDR1 MNHNS, CDR2 SASEGT. Trimming shortened V by 6 bases and J by 4 bases, and 15 bases separated the two germline ends. This CDR3 spans 14 amino acids. CDR3 loop: CASSQLAHTYGYTF. Here the CDR3 DNA reads TGTGCCAGCAGCCAGCTGGCTCATACCTATGGCTACACCTTC.

At least ten counts were recorded for this clonotype. V gene TRBV9 combines with J gene TRBJ1-2; possible D gene TRBD1, 5 bases. The CDR3 totals 13 residues. V was clipped by 3 bases and J by 7 bases, with 13 bases between them. From germline, CDR1 is SGDLS and CDR2 YYNGEE. The CDR3, as DNA: TGTGCCAGCAGCGCAGACAGTCAAGGTGGCTACACCTTC. It encodes CASSADSQGGYTF. Full variable domain (remainder filled in from reference TRBV9 and TRBJ1-2): DSGVTQTPKHLITATGQRVTLRCSPRSGDLSVYWYQQSLDQGLQFLIQYYNGEERAKGNILERFSAQQFPDLHSELNLSSLELGDSALYFCASSADSQGGYTFGSGTRLTVV.

Many counts were recorded for this clonotype. This rearrangement joins TRBV4-2 to TRBJ2-3; D not certain. Between the trimmed V and J ends, which lost 0 bases and 0 bases, there was a span of 10 bases. This CDR3 comprises 16 residues. Per the germline V gene, CDR1 is LGHNA and CDR2 is YNFKEQ. This chain's CDR3 is CASSQDKVTSTDTQYF. CDR3 nucleotides: TGTGCCAGCAGCCAAGATAAGGTGACTAGCACAGATACGCAGTATTTT.

This clonotype was seen many times. The V and J genes are TRBV29-1 and TRBJ2-7, with TRBD2 matching over 7 bases. Trimming cost V 6 bases and J 4 bases; bases outside gene matches: 9. The CDR3 covers 13 residues. The germline gives CDR1 SQVTM, CDR2 ANQGSEA. CDR3 nucleotide sequence: TGCAGCGTCGGTGGCGGGAGAGCATACGAGCAGTACTTC. This gives the protein CSVGGGRAYEQYF.

This clonotype is medium-sized by share. The CDR3 loop is CSVAVGGTDTQYF. The CDR3 coding sequence is TGCAGCGTTGCGGTGGGAGGCACAGATACGCAGTATTTT. The chain joins TRBV29-1 to TRBJ2-3, with D maybe TRBD2 (5 bases). The CDR3 contains 13 residues. V was trimmed by 4 bases and J by 1 base, leaving 9 bases between them. Germline V gene lookup returns CDR1 SQVTM and CDR2 ANQGSEA.

This clonotype was seen at least ten times. DNA of the CDR3: TGTGCCAGCAGTTACCCGGGGAATGAAAAACTGTTTTTT. It specifies CASSYPGNEKLFF. This chain links TRBV6-5 with TRBJ1-4; D unclear. Germline V CDR1 and CDR2: MNHEY, SVGAGI. This CDR3 is 13 amino acids long. Trimming pared 2 bases from V and 5 bases from J, leaving 6 bases between.

This clonotype appeared many times. The chain is built from TRBV6-2 or TRBV6-3 and TRBJ2-5; D uncertain. This CDR3 contains 11 residues. V lost 5 bases, J lost 2 bases, and 3 bases lay in between. From germline, CDR1 is MNHEY and CDR2 SVGEGT. CDR3 protein: CASSTQETQYF. The CDR3 DNA sequence: TGTGCCAGCAGTACGCAAGAGACCCAGTACTTC.

This clonotype was counted many times. This chain connects TRBV25-1 to TRBJ2-1; the match to TRBD1 covers 8 bases. The germline V gene encodes CDR1 MGHDK and CDR2 SYGVNS. The CDR3 totals 14 residues. V was clipped by 7 bases and J by 6 bases; unmatched bases: 8. DNA for the CDR3: TGTGCCAGCATGGACTGGACAGGGCGCAATGAGCAGTTCTTC. This encodes CASMDWTGRNEQFF.

The V gene is TRBV7-6, the J gene TRBJ2-7; tentatively, D is TRBD2 (6 bases). V was clipped by 6 bases and J by 5 bases, with 14 bases between them. This CDR3 comprises 13 residues. The germline V gene encodes CDR1 SGHVS and CDR2 FNYEAQ. CDR3 nucleotide sequence: TGTGCCAGCAGGACTCGGGAGACCCACGAGCAGTACTTC. Amino acid sequence: CASRTRETHEQYF.

This clonotype was seen many times. The chain's CDR3 is CASSQDLRGRETQYF. CDR3 in DNA: TGTGCCAGCAGCCAAGATCTCAGAGGGAGGGAGACCCAGTACTTC. The chain is built from TRBV3-1 and TRBJ2-5; tentative D call: TRBD2 (6 bases). The germline V and J ends were trimmed by 0 bases and 5 bases, with 13 bases remaining between them. The germline V gene has CDR1 LGHDT and CDR2 YNNKEL (reference sequence). This CDR3 has 15 amino acids.

There are many counts of this clonotype. The chain uses TRBV7-9 and TRBJ2-1; no firm D call. This CDR3 region has 14 residues. Germline loops: CDR1 SEHNR, CDR2 FQNEAQ (reference sequence). V was clipped by 1 base and J by 7 bases, with 11 bases between them. The CDR3 protein is CASSLEARKNEQFF. The DNA for the CDR3 is TGTGCCAGCAGCTTAGAAGCGCGAAAAAATGAGCAGTTCTTC. The complete variable domain, with remaining parts taken from reference TRBV7-9 and TRBJ2-1, reads DTGVSQNPRHKITKRGQNVTFRCDPISEHNRLYWYRQTLGQGPEFLTYFQNEAQLEKSRLLSDRFSAERPKGSFSTLEIQRTEQGDSAMYLCASSLEARKNEQFFGPGTRLTVL.

This clonotype was seen at least ten times. V gene TRBV7-2 combines with J gene TRBJ1-6; D remains ambiguous. V was shortened by 10 bases and J by 0 bases, with 7 bases between the two germline ends. This CDR3 comprises 13 residues. Germline V gene data show CDR1 as SGHTA and CDR2 as FQGNSA. Written as DNA, the CDR3 is TGTGCCATCTATAGCTCCTATAATTCACCCCTCCACTTT. Its protein is CAIYSSYNSPLHF.

This clonotype has ten or more counts. This rearrangement joins TRBV20-1 to TRBJ2-5; a weak D match, TRBD2 (7 bases). Germline CDR1 reads DFQATT; CDR2 reads SNEGSKA (reference sequence). V was clipped by 0 bases and J by 8 bases, with 13 bases between them. This CDR3 spans 13 amino acids. The CDR3 spells CSARDGRGGTQYF. CDR3 nucleotides: TGCAGTGCTAGAGATGGGAGGGGGGGAACCCAGTACTTC.

This clonotype appeared many times. The chain carries TRBV20-1 and TRBJ2-1; 8 bases line up with TRBD2. The CDR3 has 15 amino acids. Germline V gene sequence: CDR1 DFQATT, CDR2 SNEGSKA (reference sequence). CDR3 nucleotides: TGCAGCGCCCGTAACTTAGCGGGGTCGGGCAATGAGCAGTTCTTC. The encoded protein is CSARNLAGSGNEQFF.

This clonotype appeared many times. This chain links TRBV20-1 with TRBJ2-5; TRBD2 matches at 9 bases. There are 15 residues in the CDR3. Germline V gene sequence: CDR1 DFQATT, CDR2 SNEGSKA (reference sequence). Trimming at V came to 0 bases and at J to 5 bases, leaving 7 bases not matched to a gene. The CDR3 protein is CSARDVREGRETQYF. CDR3 coding DNA: TGCAGTGCTAGAGATGTGCGGGAGGGCCGGGAGACCCAGTACTTC.

This clonotype was found many times. V gene TRBV6-1 combines with J gene TRBJ2-1; 9 bases are shared with TRBD2. J gave up 4 bases and V 6 bases, and 10 bases lay outside the gene matches. Per the germline V gene, CDR1 is MNHNS and CDR2 is SASEGT. The CDR3 spans 16 residues. In DNA form, the CDR3 reads TGTGCCAGCAGCCCCTTTAGCGGGAGAGGGTACAATGAGCAGTTCTTC. Residues: CASSPFSGRGYNEQFF.